This is a list of T cell receptor beta chains from one sample in a study of T cells after yellow fever vaccination. TCRdb used MiXCR to reprocess the 5' RACE reads, holding one entry per CDR3 protein. The sample has 40,000 or so distinct CDR3 sequences; roughly 7% are singletons. Sequences were derived from CD8+ T cells not binding an NS4B(214-222) dextramer, sorted from PBMCs, sampled 45 days after the yellow fever booster vaccination. The receptors come from a man aged 25 to 40 who received the YFV17D yellow fever vaccine. CDR3s include the opening cysteine and the closing phenylalanine or tryptophan. Each record gives: D gene, clone size, V gene, J gene, CDR3 protein, CDR3 DNA. D genes are given only for firm matches. Only some rows state a clone size, as once, few, many or a class for expanded clones.

d_call: TRBD1; clone_size: many; v_call: TRBV24-1; j_call: TRBJ2-7; cdr3_aa: CATSDLTPSGQGGYEQYF; cdr3_nt: TGTGCCACCAGTGATTTGACCCCCTCCGGACAGGGTGGATACGAGCAGTACTTC
d_call: TRBD1; clone_size: many; v_call: TRBV28; j_call: TRBJ2-5; cdr3_aa: CASSSLGQGYETQYF; cdr3_nt: TGTGCCAGCAGTTCCCTCGGACAGGGGTATGAGACCCAGTACTTC
d_call: TRBD2; clone_size: many; v_call: TRBV12-3/TRBV12-4; j_call: TRBJ2-1; cdr3_aa: CASSPHSGSYNEQFF; cdr3_nt: TGTGCCAGCAGTCCCCATAGCGGGAGCTACAATGAGCAGTTCTTC
d_call: TRBD1; clone_size: many; v_call: TRBV4-2; j_call: TRBJ2-2; cdr3_aa: CASSQRQGFGELFF; cdr3_nt: TGTGCCAGCAGCCAACGACAGGGGTTCGGGGAGCTGTTTTTT
d_call: -; clone_size: many; v_call: TRBV9; j_call: TRBJ2-6; cdr3_aa: CASSVEGVGANVLTF; cdr3_nt: TGTGCCAGCAGCGTAGAAGGGGTCGGGGCCAACGTCCTGACTTTC
d_call: -; clone_size: few; v_call: TRBV18; j_call: TRBJ2-1; cdr3_aa: CASSTTRGSRNEQFF; cdr3_nt: TGTGCCAGCTCAACTACTAGAGGGAGCAGAAATGAGCAGTTCTTC
d_call: TRBD2; clone_size: once; v_call: TRBV2; j_call: TRBJ2-5; cdr3_aa: CAFSLSGSSVKGQETQYF; cdr3_nt: TGTGCCTTCAGTTTAAGCGGGAGTAGCGTCAAAGGCCAAGAGACCCAGTACTTC
d_call: -; clone_size: many; v_call: TRBV15; j_call: TRBJ1-4; cdr3_aa: CATSIPPANEKLFF; cdr3_nt: TGTGCCACCAGCATCCCCCCGGCTAATGAAAAACTGTTTTTT
d_call: -; clone_size: many; v_call: TRBV10-3; j_call: TRBJ2-5; cdr3_aa: CAISEESGETQYF; cdr3_nt: TGTGCCATCAGTGAAGAAAGTGGAGAGACCCAGTACTTC
d_call: TRBD2; clone_size: many; v_call: TRBV7-9; j_call: TRBJ2-3; cdr3_aa: CASSPKRTSPTDTQYF; cdr3_nt: TGTGCCAGCAGCCCCAAGAGGACTAGTCCCACAGATACGCAGTATTTT
d_call: -; clone_size: many; v_call: TRBV4-3; j_call: TRBJ2-7; cdr3_aa: CASSQGDTLLYEQYF; cdr3_nt: TGCGCCAGCAGCCAAGGGGACACCTTACTCTACGAGCAGTACTTC
d_call: -; clone_size: many; v_call: TRBV5-1; j_call: TRBJ2-3; cdr3_aa: CASSLPGEDTQYF; cdr3_nt: TGCGCCAGCAGCTTGCCGGGAGAAGATACGCAGTATTTT
d_call: TRBD2; clone_size: many; v_call: TRBV29-1; j_call: TRBJ2-2; cdr3_aa: CSVEGAGSNTGELFF; cdr3_nt: TGCAGCGTTGAAGGAGCGGGAAGTAACACCGGGGAGCTGTTTTTT
d_call: -; clone_size: many; v_call: TRBV29-1; j_call: TRBJ2-7; cdr3_aa: CSVELAPREQYF; cdr3_nt: TGCAGCGTTGAGCTTGCCCCTCGCGAGCAGTACTTC
d_call: -; clone_size: many; v_call: TRBV3-1; j_call: TRBJ2-1; cdr3_aa: CASSQILYNEQFF; cdr3_nt: TGTGCCAGCAGCCAGATACTCTACAATGAGCAGTTCTTC
d_call: -; clone_size: -; v_call: TRBV24-1; j_call: TRBJ2-5; cdr3_aa: CATSEVGRETQYF; cdr3_nt: TGTGCCACCAGTGAAGTGGGTAGGGAGACCCAGTACTTC
d_call: TRBD1; clone_size: -; v_call: TRBV4-3; j_call: TRBJ2-7; cdr3_aa: CASSQGWTGSYEQYF; cdr3_nt: TGCGCCAGCAGCCAAGGGTGGACAGGGTCCTACGAGCAGTACTTC
d_call: TRBD2; clone_size: many; v_call: TRBV9; j_call: TRBJ2-7; cdr3_aa: CASSSGGRGRVGYEQYF; cdr3_nt: TGTGCCAGCAGCTCCGGAGGGCGCGGGAGGGTTGGGTACGAGCAGTACTTC
d_call: -; clone_size: few; v_call: TRBV5-6; j_call: TRBJ1-1; cdr3_aa: CASSSGLGTEAFF; cdr3_nt: TGTGCCAGCAGCTCCGGACTGGGCACTGAAGCTTTCTTT
d_call: TRBD2; clone_size: many; v_call: TRBV20-1; j_call: TRBJ2-1; cdr3_aa: CSARRLAGMEQFF; cdr3_nt: TGCAGTGCTAGACGGTTAGCGGGGATGGAGCAGTTCTTC
d_call: -; clone_size: many; v_call: TRBV6-5; j_call: TRBJ1-4; cdr3_aa: CASSYSPGNEKLFF; cdr3_nt: TGTGCCAGCAGTTATTCCCCCGGGAATGAAAAACTGTTTTTT
d_call: -; clone_size: few; v_call: TRBV9; j_call: TRBJ2-1; cdr3_aa: CASESIFGEQFF; cdr3_nt: TGTGCCAGCGAGAGTATTTTTGGTGAGCAGTTCTTC
d_call: -; clone_size: many; v_call: TRBV7-9; j_call: TRBJ1-6; cdr3_aa: CASSSGTPLHF; cdr3_nt: TGTGCCAGCAGCTCTGGGACACCCCTCCACTTT
d_call: TRBD2; clone_size: many; v_call: TRBV2; j_call: TRBJ2-7; cdr3_aa: CASRGTSGTYEQYF; cdr3_nt: TGTGCCAGCAGGGGGACTAGCGGAACCTACGAGCAGTACTTC
d_call: TRBD2; clone_size: many; v_call: TRBV2; j_call: TRBJ2-7; cdr3_aa: CASSEGTSPSYEQYF; cdr3_nt: TGTGCCAGCAGTGAAGGGACTAGCCCTTCCTACGAGCAGTACTTC
d_call: TRBD2; clone_size: many; v_call: TRBV10-1; j_call: TRBJ2-1; cdr3_aa: CASSELAGNEQFF; cdr3_nt: TGCGCCAGCAGTGAGTTAGCGGGGAATGAGCAGTTCTTC